The next 20 T cell receptor beta chains were all read from a single sample in a study of blood T cell repertoires in COVID-19. Sequenced by immunoSEQ multiplex PCR; TCRdb stores in-frame clones only, minus some. The table records 83,000 or so clones, more than 75% of them present only once. Sequencing input: peripheral blood. These receptor sequences come from a human donor in a cohort sampled during active COVID-19.

The genes are TRBV19 and TRBJ1-3, with a tentative D call TRBD1 (6 bases). V lost 5 bases and J 0 bases, leaving 14 bases between the germline ends. The germline gives CDR1 LNHDA, CDR2 SQIVND (reference sequence). The CDR3 length is 16 residues. As DNA, the CDR3 is TGTGCCAGTAGTGCTAGACAGGTCCGCTCTGGAAACACCATATATTTT. Translation gives CASSARQVRSGNTIYF.

The CDR3 spells CASSRQGRRAVTEAFF. CDR3 bases: TGTGCCAGCAGCCGCCAGGGTCGCCGGGCGGTGACTGAAGCTTTCTTT. The chain uses TRBV11-2 and TRBJ1-1, with D possibly TRBD1 on 5 matching bases. The CDR3 is made up of 16 amino acids. The V gene's germline CDR1 is SGHAT and CDR2 FQNNGV. Trimming left V 5 bases short and J 5 bases short, with 21 bases between.

The chain combines TRBV28 with TRBJ2-7; possible D gene TRBD2, 6 bases. V lost 9 bases to trimming and J lost 4 bases, with 19 bases between them. Germline CDR1 and CDR2: MDHEN and SYDVKM. The CDR3 loop spans 14 amino acids. The chain's CDR3 is CASRRGHGIYEQYF. CDR3 in DNA: TGTGCCAGTCGGCGGGGCCATGGAATTTACGAGCAGTACTTC.

V gene TRBV15 combines with J gene TRBJ2-6, with D possibly matching TRBD1 (6 bases). Trimming stripped 0 bases from V and 0 bases from J, with 21 bases between. This CDR3 has 21 residues. Per germline, CDR1 LNHNV and CDR2 YYDKDF (reference sequence). For the CDR3, the DNA is TGTGCCACCAGCAGAGATCGGCAGAACAGGGCCTGGGACTCTGGGGCCAACGTCCTGACTTTC. Protein sequence: CATSRDRQNRAWDSGANVLTF.

The table lists this clone with a count of one. The V gene is TRBV5-5, the J gene TRBJ1-4; D might be TRBD1 (5 bases). Trimming removed 4 bases at V and 3 bases at J, with 16 bases between. This CDR3 contains 16 residues. Germline V CDR1 and CDR2: SGHKS, YYEKEE (reference sequence). CDR3 sequence (DNA): TGTGCCAGCAGCCAGGGACTGCGGGCAGCTAATGAAAAACTGTTTTTT. Its translation is CASSQGLRAANEKLFF.

In this sample, this clone turned up a few times. The chain couples TRBV28 to TRBJ2-2; TRBD2 might be the D (5 bases). The ends were cut back, 7 bases at V and 7 bases at J, with 16 bases in the middle. This CDR3 is built from 14 residues. Germline CDR1 is MDHEN and CDR2 is SYDVKM. CDR3 loop: CASIGPWRVGELFF. CDR3 DNA: TGTGCCAGCATTGGCCCCTGGCGGGTCGGGGAGCTGTTTTTT.

V is TRBV5-5 and J is TRBJ1-4, with D possibly matching TRBD1 (5 bases). CDR3 length: 14 amino acids. Between the trimmed V and J ends, which lost 4 bases and 5 bases, there was a span of 12 bases. Germline CDR1 and CDR2: SGHKS and YYEKEE (reference sequence). The chain's CDR3 is CASSRIGGNEKLFF. CDR3 bases: TGTGCCAGCAGCCGAATCGGGGGAAATGAAAAACTGTTTTTT.

The rearrangement links TRBV28 to TRBJ1-3; TRBD1 matches at 9 bases. Trimming at V came to 3 bases and at J to 6 bases, leaving 9 bases not matched to a gene. Germline loops: CDR1 MDHEN, CDR2 SYDVKM. The CDR3 is made up of 16 amino acids. The DNA of the CDR3 is TGTGCCAGCAGTTTGTTGGGACAGGGAGTCGAAAACACCATATATTTT. Protein product: CASSLLGQGVENTIYF.

This clone was recorded once. V gene TRBV5-1 combines with J gene TRBJ2-1, with 10 bases that match TRBD2. Germline trimming cut 1 base from V and 7 bases from J; bases unmatched to any gene: 8. This CDR3 is 16 amino acids long. The germline gives CDR1 SGHRS, CDR2 YFSETQ. The chain's CDR3 is CASSLFSGGAGNEQFF. CDR3 DNA: TGCGCCAGCAGCTTGTTCAGCGGGGGGGCCGGTAATGAGCAGTTCTTC.

This clone was seen at least ten times. J is TRBJ2-7 and V is TRBV20-1; maybe TRBD2 (6 bases). Germline lookup yields CDR1 DFQATT and CDR2 SNEGSKA (reference sequence). The CDR3 is 15 amino acids. Trimming removed 3 bases from V and 7 bases from J, with 22 bases in between. CDR3 nucleotides: TGCAGTGCTAGTTCGGGGAGCGGGCCCTCCGGGGAGCAGTACTTC. This encodes CSASSGSGPSGEQYF.

The CDR3 nucleotides read TGTGCCACCAGCTCGACGAGGTACGGCTATGGCTACACCTTC. Its translation is CATSSTRYGYGYTF. This chain connects TRBV24-1 to TRBJ1-2; D gene unclear. Trimming took off 7 bases at V and 4 bases at J, with 15 bases between the two ends. Germline-derived CDR1 and CDR2 are KGHDR and SFDVKD. The CDR3 is 14 amino acids.

The chain employs TRBV28 and TRBJ2-2; no clear D gene. The CDR3 spans 12 residues. V was pared by 3 bases and J by 5 bases, with 4 bases between. CDR1 and CDR2 from the germline V gene are MDHEN and SYDVKM. The CDR3 DNA reads as TGTGCCAGCAGTTTGCGGACCGGGGAGCTGTTTTTT. Its translation is CASSLRTGELFF.

J is TRBJ1-3 and V is TRBV19; D possibly corresponds to TRBD1 (5 bases). Trimming took 6 bases from V and 1 from J, leaving 16 bases between them. The CDR3 has 16 amino acids. Germline CDR1 is LNHDA and CDR2 is SQIVND (reference sequence). The CDR3 loop is CASRMGSGDSGNTIYF. The CDR3 nucleotides are TGTGCCAGTAGGATGGGTTCGGGGGATTCTGGAAACACCATATATTTT.

The rearrangement joins TRBV7-9 to TRBJ2-1, with a possible D match to TRBD2 (5 bases). The ends were cut back, 2 bases at V and 9 bases at J, with 20 bases in the middle. The CDR3 consists of 16 residues. Germline loops: CDR1 SEHNR, CDR2 FQNEAQ (reference sequence). For the CDR3, the DNA is TGTGCCAGCAGCTTACGAGCGGCAGGACGGCTGGGTGAGCAGTTCTTC. This codes for CASSLRAAGRLGEQFF.

The rearrangement uses TRBV15 and TRBJ2-1, with 11 bases fitting TRBD2. Germline-derived CDR1 and CDR2 are LNHNV and YYDKDF (reference sequence). V was clipped by 2 bases and J by 3 bases; unmatched bases: 6. The CDR3 consists of 17 residues. CDR3 in amino acids: CATSRRGTSGIYNEQFF. CDR3 coding DNA: TGTGCCACCAGCAGACGTGGGACTAGCGGAATCTACAATGAGCAGTTCTTC.

The CDR3 region has the DNA TGTGCCAGCAGTGAAAAACTGAGCTCCTACGAGCAGTACTTC. Its translation is CASSEKLSSYEQYF. The chain combines TRBV25-1 with TRBJ2-7; D is ambiguous. CDR3 length: 14 amino acids. The germline gives CDR1 MGHDK, CDR2 SYGVNS. The V and J ends lost 2 bases and 0 bases respectively, with 8 bases between them.

This sequence joins TRBV19 and TRBJ2-3; the match to TRBD1 covers 7 bases. The CDR3 runs to 15 residues. V shed 3 bases and J 2 bases; nucleotides not matched to a gene: 5. CDR1 is LNHDA, CDR2 SQIVND, per germline (reference sequence). The CDR3 is CASSMGQTSTDTQYF. The CDR3 nucleotides read TGTGCCAGTAGTATGGGACAGACCTCCACAGATACGCAGTATTTT.

V and J are TRBV2 and TRBJ2-7; D remains ambiguous. The germline V gene has CDR1 SNHLY and CDR2 FYNNEI. The germline V and J ends were trimmed by 4 bases and 1 base, with 8 bases remaining between them. CDR3 size: 13 residues. The CDR3 DNA is TGTGCCAGCAGTGTAAGCAGGTCCTACGAGCAGTACTTC. It is translated as CASSVSRSYEQYF.

The sample holds one count of this clone. The chain carries TRBV10-1 and TRBJ1-2; D might be TRBD1 (6 bases). Looked up from germline, CDR1 is WNHNN and CDR2 is SYGVQD (reference sequence). Trimming removed 6 bases from V and 12 bases from J, with 23 bases in between. CDR3 length equals 14 residues. The CDR3: CASSAGQGRGLDTF. The DNA for the CDR3 is TGCGCCAGCAGCGCGGGCCAGGGGAGAGGGCTAGACACCTTC.

V and J are TRBV9 and TRBJ2-7, with unresolved D. CDR1 and CDR2 from the germline V gene are SGDLS and YYNGEE. Trimming took off 2 bases at V and 3 bases at J, with 15 bases between the two ends. The CDR3 totals 15 residues. The CDR3 spells CASSVSGSVSYEQYF. The CDR3 nucleotides read TGTGCCAGCAGCGTTAGTGGCAGCGTGAGCTACGAGCAGTACTTC.